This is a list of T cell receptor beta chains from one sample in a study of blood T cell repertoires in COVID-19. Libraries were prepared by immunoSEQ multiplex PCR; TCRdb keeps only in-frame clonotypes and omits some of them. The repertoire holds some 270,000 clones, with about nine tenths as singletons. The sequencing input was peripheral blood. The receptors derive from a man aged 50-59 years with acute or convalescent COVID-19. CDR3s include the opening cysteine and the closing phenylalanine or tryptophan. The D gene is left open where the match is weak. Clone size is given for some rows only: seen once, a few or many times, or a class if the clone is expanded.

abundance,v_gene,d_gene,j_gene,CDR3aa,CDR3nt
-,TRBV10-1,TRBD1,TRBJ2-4,CASSGQGTSNIQYF,TGCGCCAGCAGCGGACAGGGAACCTCAAACATTCAGTACTTC
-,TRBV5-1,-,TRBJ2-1,CASSLDGVLNNEQFF,TGCGCCAGCAGCTTGGACGGGGTCCTAAACAATGAGCAGTTCTTC
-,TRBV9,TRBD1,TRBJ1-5,CASSADRGQQPQHF,TGTGCCAGCAGCGCCGACAGGGGGCAACAGCCCCAGCATTTT
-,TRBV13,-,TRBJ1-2,CASSARATGNYGYTF,TGTGCCAGCAGCGCCCGGGCGACAGGAAACTATGGCTACACCTTC
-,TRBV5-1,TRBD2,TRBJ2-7,CASSWLPGGPSSYEQYF,TGCGCCAGCAGCTGGCTTCCGGGAGGACCGAGCTCCTACGAGCAGTACTTC
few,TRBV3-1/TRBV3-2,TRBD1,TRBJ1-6,CASSQGTVSSPLHF,TGTGCCAGCAGCCAGGGGACAGTAAGTTCACCCCTCCACTTT
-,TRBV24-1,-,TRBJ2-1,CATGAENEQFF,TGTGCCACCGGAGCAGAAAATGAGCAGTTCTTC
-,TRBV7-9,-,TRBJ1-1,CASSSHYQGRQSEAFF,TGTGCCAGCAGCTCACATTATCAGGGTAGACAATCTGAAGCTTTCTTT
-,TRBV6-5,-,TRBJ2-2,CASWASGDRGELFF,TGTGCCAGCTGGGCTAGCGGGGACAGGGGGGAGCTGTTTTTT
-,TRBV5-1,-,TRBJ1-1,CASSPGQPNTEAFF,TGCGCCAGCAGCCCAGGGCAACCGAACACTGAAGCTTTCTTT
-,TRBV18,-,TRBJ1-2,CASSNPGLTEGYTF,TGTGCCAGCTCAAATCCAGGGCTTACGGAAGGCTACACCTTC
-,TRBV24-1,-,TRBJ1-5,CATSPNKGQGFYQPQHF,TGTGCCACCAGTCCAAATAAGGGGCAGGGTTTTTATCAGCCCCAGCATTTT
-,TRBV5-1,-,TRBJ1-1,CASSLGIGRVAANTEAFF,TGCGCCAGCAGCTTGGGAATTGGCAGGGTCGCCGCGAACACTGAAGCTTTCTTT
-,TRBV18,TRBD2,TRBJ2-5,CASPPRSAGEETQYF,TGTGCCAGCCCACCACGGTCAGCGGGGGAGGAGACCCAGTACTTC
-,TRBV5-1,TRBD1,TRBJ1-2,CASSLEGTGVPGYTF,TGCGCCAGCAGCTTGGAGGGGACAGGGGTCCCTGGCTACACCTTC
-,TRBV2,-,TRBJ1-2,CASRGTTHGYTF,TGTGCCAGCAGGGGGACAACCCATGGCTACACCTTC
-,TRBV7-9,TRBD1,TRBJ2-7,CASSTSRTGEQYF,TGTGCCAGCAGCACCTCCCGGACAGGGGAGCAGTACTTC
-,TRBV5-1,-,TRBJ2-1,CASSLVASSSYNEQFF,TGCGCCAGCAGCTTGGTAGCTAGCAGCTCCTACAATGAGCAGTTCTTC
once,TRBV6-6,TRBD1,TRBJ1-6,CASSRQGAAANSPLHF,TGTGCCAGCAGTCGACAGGGGGCCGCCGCTAATTCACCCCTCCACTTT
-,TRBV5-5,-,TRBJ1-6,CAAGDSYNSPLHF,TGTGCCGCGGGGGACTCCTATAATTCACCCCTCCACTTT
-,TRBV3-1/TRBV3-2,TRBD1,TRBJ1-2,CASSQAGGGGYGYTF,TGTGCCAGCAGCCAGGCAGGGGGCGGGGGCTATGGCTACACCTTC
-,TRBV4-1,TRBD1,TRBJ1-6,CASSQDHGTGTNSPLHF,TGCGCCAGCAGCCAAGATCACGGGACAGGCACTAATTCACCCCTCCACTTT
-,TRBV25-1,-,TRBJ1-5,CASSEWGGNQPQHF,TGTGCCAGCAGTGAATGGGGGGGCAATCAGCCCCAGCATTTT
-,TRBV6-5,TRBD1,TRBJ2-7,CASTLSGQAYEQYF,TGTGCCAGCACTCTTTCAGGACAGGCCTACGAGCAGTACTTC
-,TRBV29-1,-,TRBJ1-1,CSAPGSQQGTEAFF,TGCAGCGCCCCGGGGTCCCAACAGGGAACTGAAGCTTTCTTT
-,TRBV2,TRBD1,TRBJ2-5,CASRTGSQETQYF,TGTGCCAGCAGGACAGGGTCACAAGAGACCCAGTACTTC
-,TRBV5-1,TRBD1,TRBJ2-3,CASSKQGYTDTQYF,TGCGCCAGCAGCAAACAGGGGTACACAGATACGCAGTATTTT
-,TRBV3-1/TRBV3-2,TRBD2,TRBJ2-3,CASSQEGRLAGSTQYF,TGTGCCAGCAGCCAAGAAGGTCGGCTAGCGGGGAGTACGCAGTATTTT
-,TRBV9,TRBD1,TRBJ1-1,CASSVGSQGANTEAFF,TGTGCCAGCAGCGTAGGATCCCAGGGGGCCAACACTGAAGCTTTCTTT
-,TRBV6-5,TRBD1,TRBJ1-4,CASSLNRGPNEKLFF,TGTGCCAGCAGTTTAAACAGGGGCCCGAATGAAAAACTGTTTTTT
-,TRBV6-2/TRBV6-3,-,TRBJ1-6,CASSPSRQANSPLHF,TGTGCCAGCAGCCCAAGTCGCCAGGCTAATTCACCCCTCCACTTT
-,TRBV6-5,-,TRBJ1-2,CASRKRGGLGYTF,TGTGCCAGCAGAAAACGGGGGGGCCTGGGCTACACCTTC
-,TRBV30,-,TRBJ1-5,CAWSLHTGLQPQHF,TGTGCCTGGAGTTTACACACAGGGCTTCAGCCCCAGCATTTT
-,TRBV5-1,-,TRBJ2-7,CASSFDPFGGREQYF,TGCGCCAGCAGCTTTGACCCCTTCGGCGGAAGAGAGCAGTACTTC
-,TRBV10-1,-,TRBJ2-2,CASSEFQNTGELFF,TGCGCCAGCAGTGAGTTCCAGAACACCGGGGAGCTGTTTTTT
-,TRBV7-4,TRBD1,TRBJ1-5,CASSFHQGDQPQHF,TGTGCCAGCAGCTTCCATCAGGGGGATCAGCCCCAGCATTTT
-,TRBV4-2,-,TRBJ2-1,CASSQAGPGRHNEQFF,TGTGCCAGCAGCCAAGCGGGGCCAGGGAGGCACAATGAGCAGTTCTTC
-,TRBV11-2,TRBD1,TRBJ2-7,CASSLGTGGAYEQYF,TGTGCCAGCAGCTTAGGCACAGGGGGCGCCTACGAGCAGTACTTC
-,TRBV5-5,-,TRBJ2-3,CASSLVGGPDTQYF,TGTGCCAGCAGCTTGGTTGGGGGCCCAGATACGCAGTATTTT